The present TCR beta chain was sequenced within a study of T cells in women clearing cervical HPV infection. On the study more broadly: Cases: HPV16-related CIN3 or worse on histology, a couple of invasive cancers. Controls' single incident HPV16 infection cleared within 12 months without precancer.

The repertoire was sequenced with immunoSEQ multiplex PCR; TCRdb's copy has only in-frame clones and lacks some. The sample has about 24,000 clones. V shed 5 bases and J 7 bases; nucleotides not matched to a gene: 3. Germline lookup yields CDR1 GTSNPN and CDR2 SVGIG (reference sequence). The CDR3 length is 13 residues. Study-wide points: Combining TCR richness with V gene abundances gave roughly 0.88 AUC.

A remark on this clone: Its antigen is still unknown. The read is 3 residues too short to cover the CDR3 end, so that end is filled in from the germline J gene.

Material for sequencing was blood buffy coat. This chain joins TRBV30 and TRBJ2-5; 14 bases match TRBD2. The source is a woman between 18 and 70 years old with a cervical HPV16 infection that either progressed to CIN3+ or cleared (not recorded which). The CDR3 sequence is CAWDGLAGGTQYF. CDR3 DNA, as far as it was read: TGTGCCTGGGACGGACTAGCGGGAGGGACC.